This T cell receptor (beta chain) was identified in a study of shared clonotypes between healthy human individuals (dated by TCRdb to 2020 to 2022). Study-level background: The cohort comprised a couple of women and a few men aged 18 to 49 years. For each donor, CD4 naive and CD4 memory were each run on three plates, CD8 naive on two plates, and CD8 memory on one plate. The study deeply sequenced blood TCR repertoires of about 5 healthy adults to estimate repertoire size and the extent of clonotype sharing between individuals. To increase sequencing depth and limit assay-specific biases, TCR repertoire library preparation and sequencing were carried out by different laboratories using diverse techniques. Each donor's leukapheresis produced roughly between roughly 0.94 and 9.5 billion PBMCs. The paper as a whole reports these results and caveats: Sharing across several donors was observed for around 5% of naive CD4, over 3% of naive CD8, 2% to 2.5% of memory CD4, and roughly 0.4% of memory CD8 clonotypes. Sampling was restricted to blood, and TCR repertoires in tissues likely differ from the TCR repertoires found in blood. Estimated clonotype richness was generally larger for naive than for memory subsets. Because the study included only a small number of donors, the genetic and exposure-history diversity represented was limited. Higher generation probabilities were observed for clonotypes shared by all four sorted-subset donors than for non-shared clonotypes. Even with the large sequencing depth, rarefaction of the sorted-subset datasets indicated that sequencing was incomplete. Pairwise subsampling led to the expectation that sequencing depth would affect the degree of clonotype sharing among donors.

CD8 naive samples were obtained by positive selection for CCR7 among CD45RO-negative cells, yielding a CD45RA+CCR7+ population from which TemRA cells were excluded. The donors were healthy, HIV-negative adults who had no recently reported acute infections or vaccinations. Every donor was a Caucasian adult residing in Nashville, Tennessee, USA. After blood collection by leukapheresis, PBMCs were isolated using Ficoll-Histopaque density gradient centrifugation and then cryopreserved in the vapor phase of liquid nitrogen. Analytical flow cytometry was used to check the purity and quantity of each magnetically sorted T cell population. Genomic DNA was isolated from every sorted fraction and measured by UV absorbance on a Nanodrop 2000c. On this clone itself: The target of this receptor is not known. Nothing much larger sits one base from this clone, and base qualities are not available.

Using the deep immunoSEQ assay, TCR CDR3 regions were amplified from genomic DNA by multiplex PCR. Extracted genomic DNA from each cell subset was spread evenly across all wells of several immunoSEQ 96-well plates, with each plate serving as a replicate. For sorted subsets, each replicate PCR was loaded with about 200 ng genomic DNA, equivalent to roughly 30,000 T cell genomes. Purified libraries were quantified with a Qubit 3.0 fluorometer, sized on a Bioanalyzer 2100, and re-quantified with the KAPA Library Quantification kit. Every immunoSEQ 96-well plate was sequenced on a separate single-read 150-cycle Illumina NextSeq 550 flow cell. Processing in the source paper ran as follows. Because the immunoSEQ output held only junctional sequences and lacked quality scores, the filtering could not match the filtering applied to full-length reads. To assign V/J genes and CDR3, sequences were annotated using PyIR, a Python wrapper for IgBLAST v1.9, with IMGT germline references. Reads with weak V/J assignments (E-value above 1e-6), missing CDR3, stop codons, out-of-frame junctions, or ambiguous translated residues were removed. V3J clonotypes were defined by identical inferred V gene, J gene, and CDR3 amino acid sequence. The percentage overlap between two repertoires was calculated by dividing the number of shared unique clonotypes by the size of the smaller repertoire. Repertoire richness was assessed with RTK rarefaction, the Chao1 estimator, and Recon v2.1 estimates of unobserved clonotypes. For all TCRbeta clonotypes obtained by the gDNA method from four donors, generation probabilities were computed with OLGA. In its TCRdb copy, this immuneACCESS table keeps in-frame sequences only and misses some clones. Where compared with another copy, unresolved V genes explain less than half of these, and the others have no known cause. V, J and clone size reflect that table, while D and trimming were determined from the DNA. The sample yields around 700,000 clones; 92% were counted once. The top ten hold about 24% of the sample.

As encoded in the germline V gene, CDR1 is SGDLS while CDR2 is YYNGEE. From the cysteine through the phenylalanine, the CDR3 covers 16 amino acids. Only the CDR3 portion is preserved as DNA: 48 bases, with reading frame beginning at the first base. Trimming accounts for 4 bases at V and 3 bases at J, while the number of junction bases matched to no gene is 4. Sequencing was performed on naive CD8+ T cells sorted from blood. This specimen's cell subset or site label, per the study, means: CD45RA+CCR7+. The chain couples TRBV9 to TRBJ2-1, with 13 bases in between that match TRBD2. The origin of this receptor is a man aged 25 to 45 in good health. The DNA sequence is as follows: TGTGCCAGCAGCCCTAGGACTAGCGGGGGCTACAATGAGCAGTTCTTC. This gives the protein CASSPRTSGGYNEQFF.